The 30 T cell receptor beta chains reported below all come from one sample, sequenced in a study of OX40 agonist ivuxolimab in advanced cancers. Produced via immunoSEQ multiplex PCR; TCRdb's table is partial and in-frame only. Of about 140,000 clones in the sample, 90% were seen once. The starting material was CD4+ or CD8+ T cells sorted from blood, obtained in a trial of the OX40 agonist ivuxolimab. The receptors come from an adult with an advanced solid tumor such as melanoma, head and neck, liver or kidney cancer.

This clone was recorded a few times. This rearrangement joins TRBV25-1 to TRBJ2-3, with D hard to call. In germline, CDR1 is MGHDK, CDR2 SYGVNS. V shed 1 base and J shed 1 base, with 15 bases lying between them. The CDR3 loop spans 17 amino acids. The CDR3 protein is CASSELGSLQGTDTQYF. CDR3 nucleotides: TGTGCCAGCAGTGAATTGGGCAGCCTTCAGGGCACAGATACGCAGTATTTT. Supplemented by reference TRBV25-1 and TRBJ2-3, the full variable domain reads EADIYQTPRYLVIGTGKKITLECSQTMGHDKMYWYQQDPGMELHLIHYSYGVNSTEKGDLSSESTVSRIRTEHFPLTLESARPSHTSQYLCASSELGSLQGTDTQYFGPGTRLTVL.

The V call is TRBV25-1, the J call TRBJ2-3; weak D call: TRBD2 (5 bases). The length of the CDR3 is 15 residues. V was pared by 7 bases and J by 0 bases, with 14 bases between. The germline gives CDR1 MGHDK, CDR2 SYGVNS. CDR3 sequence: CASTPLGGSTDTQYF. CDR3 DNA: TGTGCCAGCACCCCCCTTGGCGGGAGCACAGATACGCAGTATTTT.

The chain links TRBV19 to TRBJ2-7, with D uncertain. The CDR3 runs to 14 residues. The germline V gene has CDR1 LNHDA and CDR2 SQIVND (reference sequence). Trimming stripped 3 bases from V and 3 bases from J, with 12 bases between. This CDR3 reads CASSIVGENYEQYF. The CDR3 bases are TGTGCCAGTAGTATCGTGGGTGAAAACTACGAGCAGTACTTC.

Note on this clone: Other DNA sequences in the same sample also yield this CDR3. The V gene is TRBV6-1, the J gene TRBJ2-1; D could derive from TRBD1 or TRBD2 (5 bases each). CDR3 length: 14 residues. Looked up from germline, CDR1 is MNHNS and CDR2 is SASEGT. V was trimmed by 7 bases and J by 10 bases, leaving 20 bases between them. For the CDR3, the DNA is TGTGCCAGCAACCGGGACCCGTCGGGCAACGAGCAGTTCTTC. Translating it yields CASNRDPSGNEQFF.

The gene calls are TRBV25-1 and TRBJ2-1; 7 bases are a match to TRBD1. The length of the CDR3 is 16 residues. Losses at the gene ends were 5 bases for V and 8 bases for J; bases not matched to a gene: 15. The V gene's germline CDR1 is MGHDK and CDR2 SYGVNS. This CDR3 is CASSSSLGQRWDEQFF. The CDR3 region has the DNA TGTGCCAGCAGTTCCTCTCTGGGACAGAGATGGGATGAGCAGTTCTTC. Based on the CDR3 plus reference TRBV25-1 and TRBJ2-1, the full variable domain is EADIYQTPRYLVIGTGKKITLECSQTMGHDKMYWYQQDPGMELHLIHYSYGVNSTEKGDLSSESTVSRIRTEHFPLTLESARPSHTSQYLCASSSSLGQRWDEQFFGPGTRLTVL.

The chain uses TRBV29-1 and TRBJ1-1; the match to TRBD1 covers 8 bases. V dropped 7 bases and J dropped 4; count of bases not matched to a gene: 5. The CDR3 length is 12 residues. Germline CDR1 and CDR2: SQVTM and ANQGSEA. The CDR3 DNA follows: TGCAGCGCCGACAGGGGATCCACTGAAGCTTTCTTT. It specifies CSADRGSTEAFF.

V and J are TRBV29-1 and TRBJ2-3; D remains unclear. Germline CDR1 SQVTM, CDR2 ANQGSEA. The CDR3 has 10 residues. The CDR3 loop is CTWGTDTQYF. CDR3 coding DNA: TGCACCTGGGGTACAGATACGCAGTATTTT.

To note about this clone: Sequence at one end of the junction differs from germline and may be a read error. This chain uses TRBV7-2 with TRBJ2-3, with TRBD2 matching over 11 bases. Germline CDR1 and CDR2: SGHTA and FQGNSA. The CDR3 sequence is 15 residues long. CDR3 protein: CASSVAGGPADTQYF. The CDR3 DNA reads TGTGCCAGCAGCGTAGCGGGAGGGCCTGCAGATACGCAGTATTTT. Looking up the rest from reference TRBV7-2 and TRBJ2-3 gives the full variable domain: GAGVSQSPSNKVTEKGKDVELRCDPISGHTALYWYRQSLGQGLEFLIYFQGNSAPDKSGLPSDRFSAERTGGSVSTLTIQRTQQEDSAVYLCASSVAGGPADTQYFGPGTRLTVL.

The chain has TRBV21-1 and TRBJ2-1; the table's D call, TRBD2, was not checked against the DNA. TRBV21-1 corresponds to a pseudogene. The CDR3 contains 16 residues. CDR3: CASSKAHYPYCFEQFF. For the CDR3, the DNA is TGTGCCAGCAGCAAAGCGCACTACCCTTACTGCTTCGAGCAGTTCTTC.

In its sample, this clone was seen once. The J gene is TRBJ1-1, the V gene TRBV27; D perhaps matches TRBD1 (6 bases). This CDR3 comprises 18 residues. Trimming cost V 8 bases and J 0 bases, with 25 bases left between them. Germline CDR1 and CDR2: MNHEY and SMNVEV (reference sequence). CDR3 in amino acids: CASVDFTGTNPMNTEAFF. The CDR3 region has the DNA TGTGCCAGCGTCGACTTTACAGGGACCAACCCCATGAACACTGAAGCTTTCTTT.

CDR3 in amino acids: CASSLLGVNTEAFF. In nucleotides, the CDR3 is TGTGCCAGCAGCTTATTAGGGGTGAACACTGAAGCTTTCTTT. The rearrangement uses TRBV11-2 and TRBJ1-1; tentatively, D is TRBD1 (5 bases). Germline values: CDR1 SGHAT, CDR2 FQNNGV. The V and J ends lost 2 bases and 0 bases respectively, with 7 bases between them. The length of the CDR3 is 14 residues.

This clone was recorded a few times. One junction end does not reproduce the germline sequence, and a read error may be involved. The chain recombines TRBV10-1 with TRBJ1-5; tentative D call: TRBD1 (5 bases). CDR1 is WNHNN and CDR2 is SYGVQD in the germline V gene (reference sequence). CDR3 length: 14 amino acids. The CDR3 region is CASSKGRRGQRQHF. The CDR3 DNA sequence: TGCGCCAGCAGTAAGGGCAGGAGGGGTCAGCGCCAGCATTTT.

This chain connects TRBV11-3 to TRBJ1-1; the D is unclear. The length of the CDR3 is 15 residues. Germline assignment: CDR1 SGHNT and CDR2 YENEEA. Trimming removed 1 base from V and 3 bases from J, with 12 bases in between. The CDR3 DNA is TGTGCCAGCAGCTTAGGAGAGGGCCGGGACACTGAAGCTTTCTTT. This encodes CASSLGEGRDTEAFF.

CDR3 residues: CASSPDRSYGYTF. The CDR3 DNA reads TGTGCCAGCAGTCCGGACAGGTCCTATGGCTACACCTTC. The chain recombines TRBV28 with TRBJ1-2; TRBD1 aligns across 7 bases. Germline values: CDR1 MDHEN, CDR2 SYDVKM. The CDR3 has 13 amino acids. The junction had 4 bases not matched to a gene; V was cut back by 5 bases and J by 4 bases.

The CDR3 reads CASSLGGQGLNQPQHF. CDR3 nucleotide sequence: TGTGCCAGCAGCTTAGGGGGACAGGGGCTCAATCAGCCCCAGCATTTT. This sequence joins TRBV7-8 and TRBJ1-5, with 10 positions matching TRBD1. Germline loops: CDR1 SGHVS, CDR2 FQNEAQ. The CDR3 runs 16 residues. The ends lost 1 base at V and 3 bases at J; junction bases unmatched: 3.

The CDR3 is CASSLAQGSMNTEAFF. CDR3 DNA: TGCGCCAGCAGCTTGGCCCAGGGGAGCATGAACACTGAAGCTTTCTTT. The chain couples TRBV5-1 to TRBJ1-1; tentatively, D is TRBD1 (6 bases). The germline CDR1 and CDR2 sequences are SGHRS and YFSETQ. The CDR3 covers 16 residues. The V and J ends lost 0 bases and 0 bases respectively, with 12 bases between them.

The chain combines TRBV4-1 with TRBJ1-6, with D tentatively TRBD1 (5 bases). V lost 1 base to trimming and J lost 0 bases, with 7 bases between them. This CDR3 is built from 16 residues. Germline V gene data show CDR1 as MGHRA and CDR2 as YSYEKL. The CDR3 nucleotides are TGCGCCAGCAGCCAAGGCGGGGGCTCCTATAATTCACCCCTCCACTTT. Its translation is CASSQGGGSYNSPLHF.

The V and J genes are TRBV28 and TRBJ2-3; weak D call: TRBD1 (5 bases). The CDR3 is 15 amino acids. Per germline, CDR1 MDHEN and CDR2 SYDVKM. V was trimmed by 4 bases and J by 2 bases, leaving 13 bases between them. The CDR3 DNA sequence: TGTGCCAGCAGTTCTCTGCGGACATACACAGATACGCAGTATTTT. This translates into CASSSLRTYTDTQYF.

The V and J genes are TRBV6-6 and TRBJ2-1; 10 nucleotides agree with TRBD1. The germline V gene encodes CDR1 MNHNY and CDR2 SVGAGI (reference sequence). J was trimmed by 5 bases and V by 6 bases; bases with no gene match: 4. The CDR3 runs 14 residues. The DNA of the CDR3 is TGTGCCAGCAGGGAGGGACAGGGGCACAATGAGCAGTTCTTC. It codes for CASREGQGHNEQFF.

Notes on this clone: Other DNA sequences of this sample code for an identical CDR3. The V call is TRBV18, the J call TRBJ2-2; no clear D gene. V lost 0 bases and J 6 bases, leaving 5 bases between the germline ends. Germline assignment: CDR1 KGHSH and CDR2 LQKENI. The CDR3 extends over 13 amino acids. CDR3 loop: CASSPPGAGELFF. The CDR3 region has the DNA TGTGCCAGCTCACCACCTGGGGCCGGGGAGCTGTTTTTT.

This chain joins TRBV27 and TRBJ1-5; TRBD1 is a possible D gene (6 bases). Germline lookup yields CDR1 MNHEY and CDR2 SMNVEV (reference sequence). There are 14 residues in the CDR3. V was pared by 10 bases and J by 5 bases, with 18 bases between. This chain's CDR3 is CATAAGAGYQPQHF. CDR3 DNA sequence: TGTGCCACCGCCGCGGGGGCAGGGTATCAGCCCCAGCATTTT.

This clone was seen repeatedly, ten times or more. The chain combines TRBV7-2 with TRBJ2-1; D unresolved. The V and J ends lost 5 bases and 8 bases respectively, with 10 bases between them. Germline CDR1 SGHTA, CDR2 FQGNSA. This CDR3 is 12 amino acids long. The CDR3 bases are TGTGCCAGCAGCCCACACCCTTATGAGCAGTTCTTC. This gives the protein CASSPHPYEQFF.

The chain combines TRBV6-4 with TRBJ1-4, with 7 nucleotides matching TRBD1. The CDR3 length is 17 residues. The trim removed 2 bases at V and 7 bases at J, leaving 13 bases unmatched. Germline CDR1 MRHNA, CDR2 SNTAGT. CDR3 residues: CASSDPHSTGRGEKLFF. CDR3 DNA: TGTGCCAGCAGTGACCCGCATTCGACAGGGAGAGGTGAAAAACTGTTTTTT.

The chain recombines TRBV11-2 with TRBJ2-1; 14 nucleotides line up with TRBD2. Germline V lookup: CDR1 SGHAT, CDR2 FQNNGV. The CDR3 contains 17 residues. J lost 0 bases, V lost 5 bases, and 3 bases had no gene match. CDR3 sequence reads: CASSQGTSGSSYNEQFF. CDR3 nucleotides: TGTGCCAGCAGCCAAGGGACTAGCGGGAGCTCCTACAATGAGCAGTTCTTC. The full variable domain, with the rest looked up from reference TRBV11-2 and TRBJ2-1, is EAGVAQSPRYKIIEKRQSVAFWCNPISGHATLYWYQQILGQGPKLLIQFQNNGVVDDSQLPKDRFSAERLKGVDSTLKIQPAKLEDSAVYLCASSQGTSGSSYNEQFFGPGTRLTVL.

The rearrangement joins TRBV10-3 to TRBJ1-3; TRBD1 agrees at 7 bases. V shed 6 bases and J 0 bases; nucleotides not matched to a gene: 5. Germline V gene data show CDR1 as ENHRY and CDR2 as SYGVKD. CDR3 length: 15 residues. This CDR3 reads CAIRPWDSSGNTIYF. The CDR3 nucleotides are TGTGCCATCAGACCCTGGGACAGCTCTGGAAACACCATATATTTT.

The CDR3 here is CASSFSRYDEQYF. The CDR3 DNA sequence: TGTGCCAGCAGCTTCTCCAGGTACGACGAGCAGTACTTC. The chain couples TRBV7-8 to TRBJ2-7; D gene uncertain. Trimming pared 3 bases from V and 5 bases from J, leaving 11 bases between. The CDR3 length is 13 residues. From germline, CDR1 is SGHVS and CDR2 FQNEAQ.

This chain connects TRBV5-4 to TRBJ2-4; no clear D gene. The CDR3 extends over 15 amino acids. V dropped 0 bases and J dropped 0 bases, with 7 bases sitting between them. The germline CDR1 and CDR2 sequences are SGHNT and YYREEE (reference sequence). CDR3 nucleotide sequence: TGTGCCAGCAGCTTGGAAACTGGAGCCAAAAACATTCAGTACTTC. Its protein is CASSLETGAKNIQYF.

DNA for the CDR3: TGTGCCAGCAGCTTAGGGGCAGCGGGAAAGGAGCAGTTCTTC. Encoded protein: CASSLGAAGKEQFF. The rearrangement links TRBV7-3 to TRBJ2-1; 7 nucleotides match TRBD2. The CDR3 consists of 14 residues. V lost 2 bases, J lost 10 bases, and 8 bases stayed unmatched. Germline V gene data show CDR1 as SGHTA and CDR2 as FQGTGA.

The gene calls are TRBV7-8 and TRBJ2-5; D ambiguous. The CDR3 is 15 amino acids. CDR1 is SGHVS and CDR2 is FQNEAQ in the germline V gene. Trimming left V 1 base short and J 9 bases short, with 18 bases between. The CDR3 DNA reads as TGTGCCAGCAGCTTAGGTCGCTGGAGCTCCGCGTCCCAGTACTTC. It translates to CASSLGRWSSASQYF.

This clone was seen a handful of times. This chain joins TRBV2 and TRBJ2-3, with a tentative D call TRBD1 (5 bases). Looked up from germline, CDR1 is SNHLY and CDR2 is FYNNEI. The CDR3 runs 15 residues. V shed 5 bases and J shed 1 base, with 13 bases lying between them. The CDR3 nucleotides are TGTGCCAGCAGTCGACAGCAACTTGGCACAGATACGCAGTATTTT. Translating gives CASSRQQLGTDTQYF.